This T cell receptor (beta chain) appears in the sequencing data of a study of cytotoxic CD8 clonotypes in ibrutinib-treated CLL. Study at large: Partial response was seen in about 25 patients and complete response in 2; after median roughly 6 years, approximately 15 stayed remitted, roughly twelve progressed.

TCRdb's copy holds only in-frame clones and misses some; the assay was immunoSEQ multiplex PCR. Here the sample spans some 170,000 clones, 70% to 90% being singletons. General study results and limits: Higher clonality was seen at ibrutinib response and a return toward baseline at progression. Clonality measured at baseline exceeded age-matched healthy donors, tracking circulating CD8+ T-cell counts.

A word on this clone: Its antigen remains unknown.

About 1.8 micrograms of genomic DNA came from cryopreserved PBMCs for TCR beta libraries. In germline, CDR1 is LNHDA, CDR2 SQIVND (reference sequence). The CDR3 is 12 residues long. V lost 1 base to trimming and J lost 3 bases, with 4 bases between them. The chain links TRBV19 to TRBJ2-7, with unresolved D. This TCR came from a human donor with chronic lymphocytic leukemia. The specimen was PBMCs, collected at disease progression, from a patient treated with ibrutinib. The chain's CDR3 is CASSIVGYEQYF. In DNA form, the CDR3 reads TGTGCCAGTAGTATAGTGGGCTACGAGCAGTACTTC. Full variable domain (remainder filled in from reference TRBV19 and TRBJ2-7): DGGITQSPKYLFRKEGQNVTLSCEQNLNHDAMYWYRQDPGQGLRLIYYSQIVNDFQKGDIAEGYSVSREKKESFPLTVTSAQKNPTAFYLCASSIVGYEQYFGPGTRLTVT.